The next 9 T cell receptor beta chains were all read from a single sample in a study of T cell changes during pregnancy in multiple sclerosis. Sequencing was performed with immunoSEQ multiplex PCR; in TCRdb, only in-frame clones are kept and a portion is missing. The sample has about 56,000 clones, over 90% seen once; the top ten hold under 0.65%. The sample in question was CD4+ T cells from peripheral blood mononuclear cells, obtained in the third trimester of pregnancy. Source of these receptors: a female donor with multiple sclerosis, enrolled in a pregnancy study.

The genes are TRBV5-5 and TRBJ2-2; D gene uncertain. The CDR3 spans 18 residues. The germline V gene encodes CDR1 SGHKS and CDR2 YYEKEE (reference sequence). Trimming cost V 1 base and J 2 bases, with 18 bases left between them. In DNA, the CDR3 is TGTGCCAGCAGCTTGATCGGGTCGTCCCAGATCAACACCGGGGAGCTGTTTTTT. Protein sequence: CASSLIGSSQINTGELFF. Combining the CDR3 with reference TRBV5-5 and TRBJ2-2 gives the whole variable domain DAGVTQSPTHLIKTRGQQVTLRCSPISGHKSVSWYQQVLGQGPQFIFQYYEKEERGRGNFPDRFSARQFPNYSSELNVNALLLGDSALYLCASSLIGSSQINTGELFFGEGSRLTVL.

This rearrangement joins TRBV2 to TRBJ1-2; D may be TRBD1 (6 bases). This CDR3 region has 15 residues. V dropped 6 bases and J dropped 2 bases, with 16 bases sitting between them. Germline V gives CDR1 SNHLY, CDR2 FYNNEI. The DNA for the CDR3 is TGTGCCAGCAGGGGGCCTGGACAGCCCAACTATGGCTACACCTTC. It codes for CASRGPGQPNYGYTF.

The chain recombines TRBV6-5 with TRBJ1-1; D is uncertain. V shed 7 bases and J shed 8 bases, with 20 bases lying between them. The CDR3 loop spans 14 amino acids. Germline values: CDR1 MNHEY, CDR2 SVGAGI. In nucleotides, the CDR3 is TGTGCCAGCACCCAGCAGCTCGGAGCCGGAGAAGCTTTCTTT. Translating gives CASTQQLGAGEAFF.

This chain connects TRBV18 to TRBJ2-6, with D possibly TRBD1 on 5 matching bases. Germline V gene lookup returns CDR1 KGHSH and CDR2 LQKENI. The V end lost 6 bases, the J end lost 2 bases, and 11 bases lay between the germline ends. The CDR3 spans 15 residues. CDR3 protein: CASSPDSPGANVLTF. In DNA, the CDR3 is TGTGCCAGCTCGCCTGACAGTCCTGGGGCCAACGTCCTGACTTTC.

V gene TRBV6-6 combines with J gene TRBJ1-3; D ambiguous. This CDR3 has 12 amino acids. V shed 6 bases and J shed 2 bases, with 5 bases lying between them. The germline gives CDR1 MNHNY, CDR2 SVGAGI (reference sequence). In nucleotides, the CDR3 is TGTGCCAGCAGATTAGCTGGAAACACCATATATTTT. This gives the protein CASRLAGNTIYF.

The chain employs TRBV2 and TRBJ1-1; possible D gene TRBD1, 5 bases. CDR1 and CDR2 (germline): SNHLY, FYNNEI. The CDR3 runs 12 residues. Trimming cost V 10 bases and J 1 base, with 10 bases left between them. This chain's CDR3 is CATTGWNTEAFF. CDR3 DNA: TGTGCCACTACAGGTTGGAACACTGAAGCTTTCTTT.

V gene TRBV7-2 combines with J gene TRBJ1-2; D perhaps matches TRBD1 (5 bases). CDR3 length: 16 amino acids. Looked up from germline, CDR1 is SGHTA and CDR2 is FQGNSA. Trimming shortened V by 3 bases and J by 5 bases, and 19 bases separated the two germline ends. The CDR3: CASSFRPGDFGYGYTF. As DNA, the CDR3 is TGTGCCAGCAGCTTTCGCCCCGGGGACTTTGGATATGGCTACACCTTC.

This chain links TRBV2 with TRBJ2-3, with 9 bases that match TRBD1. V was pared by 11 bases and J by 2 bases, with 11 bases of the junction left unmatched. CDR3 size: 15 residues. Germline V CDR1 and CDR2: SNHLY, FYNNEI. CDR3 sequence: CASSNRGHVTDTQYF. DNA of the CDR3: TGTGCCTCCTCTAACAGGGGGCACGTCACAGATACGCAGTATTTT.

This clone showed up just once. CDR3 coding DNA: TGTGCCAGCTCACCGGGACAAACCTACAATGAGCAGTTCTTC. It is translated as CASSPGQTYNEQFF. The chain joins TRBV18 to TRBJ2-1; maybe TRBD1 (6 bases). The CDR3 is 14 amino acids. V lost 3 bases and J 2 bases, leaving 8 bases between the germline ends. CDR1 is KGHSH, CDR2 LQKENI, per germline. Full variable domain (rest looked up from reference TRBV18 and TRBJ2-1): NAGVMQNPRHLVRRRGQEARLRCSPMKGHSHVYWYRQLPEEGLKFMVYLQKENIIDESGMPKERFSAEFPKEGPSILRIQQVVRGDSAAYFCASSPGQTYNEQFFGPGTRLTVL.